Listed below are T cell receptor beta chains from one sample, sequenced in a study of blood T cell repertoires in COVID-19. The repertoire was sequenced with immunoSEQ multiplex PCR; TCRdb's copy has only in-frame clones and lacks some. This sample carries under 150,000 clones, roughly nine tenths of them seen once, and the ten largest clones take roughly 3.7%. The sequenced material came from peripheral blood. All receptors come from a man aged 50 to 59 with active COVID-19. Each CDR3 is given with its conserved first and last residue. The order of the fields is D gene, V gene, J gene, clone size, CDR3 protein, CDR3 DNA. A D gene is named only where the DNA matches it firmly. Clone size is shown for a subset of rows, as once, few, many or a class of expanded clone.

NA	TRBV2	TRBJ2-6	NA	CASSREGSGANVLTF	TGTGCCAGCAGCCGAGAGGGCTCTGGGGCCAACGTCCTGACTTTC
TRBD2	TRBV27	TRBJ2-1	NA	CASRRDRLAGVGNEQFF	TGTGCCAGCAGGCGGGACAGGCTAGCGGGAGTAGGGAATGAGCAGTTCTTC
NA	TRBV5-1	TRBJ1-3	NA	CASSLAWGDGNTIYF	TGCGCCAGCAGCTTGGCTTGGGGGGATGGAAACACCATATATTTT
NA	TRBV12-3/TRBV12-4	TRBJ1-1	NA	CASSQQENTEAFF	TGTGCCAGCAGTCAGCAGGAGAACACTGAAGCTTTCTTT
NA	TRBV5-1	TRBJ2-2	NA	CASGTSNTGELFF	TGCGCCAGCGGGACTTCAAACACCGGGGAGCTGTTTTTT
NA	TRBV19	TRBJ2-5	once	CASSPVPQETQYF	TGTGCCAGTAGTCCTGTCCCTCAAGAGACCCAGTACTTC
TRBD2	TRBV18	TRBJ2-3	NA	CASSPPGLAVTDTQYF	TGTGCCAGCTCACCACCGGGACTAGCGGTGACAGATACGCAGTATTTT
TRBD1	TRBV15	TRBJ2-1	NA	CATSRAKGTGDNEQFF	TGTGCCACCAGCAGAGCCAAGGGGACAGGGGACAATGAGCAGTTCTTC
TRBD2	TRBV2	TRBJ2-5	NA	CASSQTSGGPQYF	TGTGCCAGCAGTCAGACTAGCGGGGGGCCCCAGTACTTC
TRBD1	TRBV29-1	TRBJ1-1	NA	CSVGQGLEGDTEAFF	TGCAGTGTGGGACAGGGGCTCGAAGGGGACACTGAAGCTTTCTTT
TRBD2	TRBV2	TRBJ2-5	NA	CASNVGLAGDGKTQYF	TGTGCCAGCAACGTGGGACTAGCGGGAGACGGAAAGACCCAGTACTTC
TRBD1	TRBV30	TRBJ1-4	NA	CAWRTHPGQGGEKLFF	TGTGCCTGGAGAACCCATCCGGGACAGGGAGGGGAAAAACTGTTTTTT
NA	TRBV3-1/TRBV3-2	TRBJ1-1	NA	CASSYGQQNTEAFF	TGTGCCAGCAGCTATGGACAGCAGAACACTGAAGCTTTCTTT
NA	TRBV27	TRBJ2-3	once	CASSRPGTDTQYF	TGTGCCAGCAGCCGCCCAGGCACAGATACGCAGTATTTT
TRBD2	TRBV7-2	TRBJ2-3	NA	CASSLHSGGSTDTQYF	TGTGCCAGCAGCTTACATAGCGGGGGTAGCACAGATACGCAGTATTTT
NA	TRBV4-1	TRBJ1-4	once	CASSQDSRVGEKLFF	TGCGCCAGCAGCCAAGATTCCAGGGTAGGAGAAAAACTGTTTTTT
NA	TRBV3-1/TRBV3-2	TRBJ1-1	NA	CASSQVEGAEAFF	TGTGCCAGCAGCCAAGTTGAGGGGGCTGAAGCTTTCTTT
TRBD1	TRBV14	TRBJ1-1	NA	CASSQPQGGSGTEAFF	TGTGCCAGCAGCCAACCTCAGGGGGGATCGGGCACTGAAGCTTTCTTT
NA	TRBV19	TRBJ1-1	NA	CASSMLQVMNTEAFF	TGTGCCAGTAGTATGCTACAGGTGATGAACACTGAAGCTTTCTTT
TRBD2	TRBV5-5	TRBJ2-5	NA	CASSLESWRGGGQETQYF	TGTGCCAGCAGCTTGGAGTCTTGGCGGGGGGGCGGCCAAGAGACCCAGTACTTC
NA	TRBV11-3	TRBJ2-2	NA	CASSDGSGLANTGELFF	TGTGCCAGCAGCGATGGTTCGGGACTGGCGAACACCGGGGAGCTGTTTTTT
NA	TRBV10-2	TRBJ1-1	NA	CASSEGLGRTEAFF	TGCGCCAGCAGTGAAGGCCTGGGGCGGACTGAAGCTTTCTTT
NA	TRBV7-8	TRBJ1-6	NA	CASSLNVGPNSPLHF	TGTGCCAGCAGCTTAAATGTGGGCCCTAATTCACCCCTCCACTTT
TRBD1	TRBV6-5	TRBJ2-3	once	CASSYSGTGATDTQYF	TGTGCCAGCAGTTACTCTGGGACAGGGGCCACAGATACGCAGTATTTT
NA	TRBV9	TRBJ2-1	NA	CASSVSQRVDNEQFF	TGTGCCAGCAGCGTAAGTCAGCGAGTCGACAATGAGCAGTTCTTC
TRBD2	TRBV5-4	TRBJ2-3	NA	CASSLSLAGGSTDTQYF	TGTGCCAGCAGCTTGAGTCTAGCGGGGGGAAGCACAGATACGCAGTATTTT
NA	TRBV19	TRBJ2-4	NA	CASSMRDSPAETKNIQYF	TGTGCCAGTAGTATGCGAGACAGCCCTGCGGAGACCAAAAACATTCAGTACTTC
TRBD1	TRBV11-3	TRBJ1-1	NA	CASSLDLRGPGSFPFF	TGTGCCAGCAGCTTAGATCTGAGGGGGCCCGGATCATTTCCTTTCTTT
TRBD2	TRBV5-1	TRBJ2-3	NA	CASSLVAGGLTDTQYF	TGCGCCAGCAGCTTGGTTGCGGGGGGACTCACAGATACGCAGTATTTT
NA	TRBV6-5	TRBJ1-2	NA	CASSYGTGVYGYTF	TGTGCCAGCAGTTACGGGACGGGAGTTTATGGCTACACCTTC
TRBD1	TRBV4-1	TRBJ2-5	NA	CASSQGQGSHQETQYF	TGCGCCAGCAGCCAAGGACAGGGGTCTCACCAAGAGACCCAGTACTTC
NA	TRBV2	TRBJ1-6	NA	CASRDTTNSPLHF	TGTGCCAGCAGGGACACCACTAATTCACCCCTCCACTTT